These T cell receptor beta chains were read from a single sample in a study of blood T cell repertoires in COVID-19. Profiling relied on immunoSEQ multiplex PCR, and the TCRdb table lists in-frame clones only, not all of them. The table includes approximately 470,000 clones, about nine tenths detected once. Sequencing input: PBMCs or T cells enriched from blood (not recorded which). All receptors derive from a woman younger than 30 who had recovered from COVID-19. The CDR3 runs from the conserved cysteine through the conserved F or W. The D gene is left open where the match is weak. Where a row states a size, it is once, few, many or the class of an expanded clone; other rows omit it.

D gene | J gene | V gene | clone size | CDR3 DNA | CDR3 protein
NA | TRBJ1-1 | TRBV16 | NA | TGTGCCAGCAGCCATTCCGGGACAAACAAAGCTTTCTTT | CASSHSGTNKAFF
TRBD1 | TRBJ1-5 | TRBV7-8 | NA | TGTGCCAGCACCAAGACCGGGACAGGGGATCAGCCCCAGCATTTT | CASTKTGTGDQPQHF
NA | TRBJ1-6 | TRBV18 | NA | TGTGCCAGCTCACCAGAGGGGAGGTCACCCCTCCACTTT | CASSPEGRSPLHF
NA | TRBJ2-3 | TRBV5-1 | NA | TGCGCCACCAGATCTAGCACAGATACGCAGTATTTT | CATRSSTDTQYF
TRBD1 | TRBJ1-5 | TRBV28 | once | TGTGCCAGCAGCCCGGACAGGGGCTGGAATCAGCCCCAGCATTTT | CASSPDRGWNQPQHF
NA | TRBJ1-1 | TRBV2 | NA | TGTGCCAGCAGTGGGGAGGGTGGAGGCACTGAAGCTTTCTTT | CASSGEGGGTEAFF
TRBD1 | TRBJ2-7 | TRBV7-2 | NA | TGTGCCAGCAGCTTAGAGGGGGCGGGCCGGCGGCAGTACTTC | CASSLEGAGRRQYF
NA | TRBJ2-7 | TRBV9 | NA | TGTGCCAGCAGCGTAGACGTCAGTTCAAGCGAGCAGTACTTC | CASSVDVSSSEQYF
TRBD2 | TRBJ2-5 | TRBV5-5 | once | TGTGCCAGCAGCGCTCGGACTAGCGGGGGACCTCCCCGGGAGACCCAGTACTTC | CASSARTSGGPPRETQYF
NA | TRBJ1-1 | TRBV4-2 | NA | TGTGCCAGCAGCCAAGAAAGGGCAGGGCAGGGTGGGACTGAAGCTTTCTTT | CASSQERAGQGGTEAFF
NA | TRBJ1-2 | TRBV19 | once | TGTGCCAGTCTGGGCCCTGACTATGGCTACACCTTC | CASLGPDYGYTF
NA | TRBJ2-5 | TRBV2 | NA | TGTGCCAGCAGCGATGGGCGTGGAGAGACCCAGTACTTC | CASSDGRGETQYF
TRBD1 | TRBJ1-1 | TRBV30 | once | TGTGCCTGGAATCCGGGACAGATGAACACTGAAGCTTTCTTT | CAWNPGQMNTEAFF
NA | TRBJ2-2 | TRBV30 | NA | TGTGCCTGGAACCAGGGGGGAACCGGGGAGCTGTTTTTT | CAWNQGGTGELFF
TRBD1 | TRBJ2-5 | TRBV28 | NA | TGTGCCAGCAGTCCAGGGACAGCCCAAGAGACCCAGTACTTC | CASSPGTAQETQYF
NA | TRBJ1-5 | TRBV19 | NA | TGTGCCAGTAGTATAGGGGGGGACCAGCCCCAGCATTTT | CASSIGGDQPQHF
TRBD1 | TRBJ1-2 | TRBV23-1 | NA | TGCGCCAGCAGTCCTCGGACAGGGAAGAGGGCCCATGGCTACACCTTC | CASSPRTGKRAHGYTF
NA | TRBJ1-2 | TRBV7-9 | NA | TGTGCCAGCAGCTTAGGTCAAGAGGAATATGGCTACACCTTC | CASSLGQEEYGYTF
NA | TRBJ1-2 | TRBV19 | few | TGTGCCAGTAGTATAGACTTCTTAATGGGGGCTGGCGGCTACACCTTC | CASSIDFLMGAGGYTF
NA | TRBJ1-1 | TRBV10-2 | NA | TGCGCCAGCGGCGGAGAATACACTGAAGCTTTCTTT | CASGGEYTEAFF
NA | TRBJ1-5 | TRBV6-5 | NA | TGTGCCAGCAGTTCAAGAGGAGGCAATCAGCCCCAGCATTTT | CASSSRGGNQPQHF
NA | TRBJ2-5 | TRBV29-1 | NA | TGCAGCGTTGTACGAGGACAAGAGACCCAGTACTTC | CSVVRGQETQYF
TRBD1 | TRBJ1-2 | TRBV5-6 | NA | TGTGCCAGCAGAGTCTCAGGGGGTGGCTACACCTTC | CASRVSGGGYTF
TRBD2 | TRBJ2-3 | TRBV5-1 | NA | TGCGCCAGCAGCCCCTTCTCTAGCGGGGGGACAGATACGCAGTATTTT | CASSPFSSGGTDTQYF
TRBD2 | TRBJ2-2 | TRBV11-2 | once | TGTGCCAGCAGCTACGGACTAGCCTCCGGGGAGCTGTTTTTT | CASSYGLASGELFF
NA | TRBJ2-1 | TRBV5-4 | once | TGTGCCAGCAGCTCGGGACCAGCGGGGACAAACAATGAGCAGTTCTTC | CASSSGPAGTNNEQFF
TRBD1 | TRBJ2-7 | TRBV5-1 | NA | TGCGCCAGCAGCCACGAGGGACAGGGCCCCCCTTTGACGACCTACGAGCAGTACTTC | CASSHEGQGPPLTTYEQYF
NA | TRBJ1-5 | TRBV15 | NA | TGTGCCACCAGCAGAGGTCCCTCATCGGGTCAGCCCCAGCATTTT | CATSRGPSSGQPQHF
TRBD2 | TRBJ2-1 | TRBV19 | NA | TGTGCCACCAGGACTAGCGGGGGTTACAGCTCCTACAATGAGCAGTTCTTC | CATRTSGGYSSYNEQFF
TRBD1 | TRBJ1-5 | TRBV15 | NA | TGTGCCACCAGCAGAGATTCCGACAGGGGCCGGCCCCAGCATTTT | CATSRDSDRGRPQHF
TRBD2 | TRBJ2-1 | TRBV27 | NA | TGTGCCAGCAGTTTAGGGTCTAGCGGGGGGACTGAGCAGTTCTTC | CASSLGSSGGTEQFF
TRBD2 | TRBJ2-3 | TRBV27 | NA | TGTGCCAGCAGTCTAGCGGGGGGGCCGCCCGATAGTAGCACAGATACGCAGTATTTT | CASSLAGGPPDSSTDTQYF
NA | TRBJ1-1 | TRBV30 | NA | TGTGCCTGGATTCAGGGGAGCGCTGAAGCTTTCTTT | CAWIQGSAEAFF
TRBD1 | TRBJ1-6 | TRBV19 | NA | TGTGCCAGTAGTATCGGGGGTCAGGGGGCGTATAATTCACCCCTCCACTTT | CASSIGGQGAYNSPLHF
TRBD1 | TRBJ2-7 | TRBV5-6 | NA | TGTGCCAGCAGCTTGTTTAGGACAGGGTCGACCTACGAGCAGTACTTC | CASSLFRTGSTYEQYF
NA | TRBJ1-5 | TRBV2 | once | TGTGCCAGCAGTGAAGGGGGGCTCACCGGGCAGCCCCAGCATTTT | CASSEGGLTGQPQHF
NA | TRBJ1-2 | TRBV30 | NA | TGTGCCTGGAGTGTACCAGGATCCTATGGCTACACCTTC | CAWSVPGSYGYTF